These 26 T cell receptor beta chains came from one sample sequenced in a study of radiation and T cells in renal cell carcinoma. Noted time point: blood 4 weeks post-SBRT, at nephrectomy. Noted treatment: 15 Gy SBRT to primary tumor, nephrectomy 4 weeks later. Generated by immunoSEQ multiplex PCR, the TCRdb table keeps only in-frame clones and is missing some. This table holds about 83,000 clones, around 78% found once. The material was blood, obtained from a patient whose treatment included radiotherapy and nephrectomy. All receptors come from an older woman with renal cell carcinoma.

V usage is TRBV6-1 and J usage is TRBJ2-7, with D possibly TRBD1 on 5 matching bases. Trimming pared 1 base from V and 0 bases from J, leaving 7 bases between. Looked up from germline, CDR1 is MNHNS and CDR2 is SASEGT. The CDR3 is made up of 14 amino acids. CDR3 in amino acids: CASSEGQFSYEQYF. CDR3 DNA: TGTGCCAGCAGTGAAGGACAGTTCTCCTACGAGCAGTACTTC.

V gene TRBV7-9 combines with J gene TRBJ2-5, with D possibly matching TRBD1 (6 bases). Germline lookup yields CDR1 SEHNR and CDR2 FQNEAQ (reference sequence). With 5 bases removed from V and 4 bases from J, the gap between germline ends came to 14 bases. The CDR3 extends over 14 amino acids. CDR3 region: CASSQLGGGETQYF. Written as DNA, the CDR3 is TGTGCCAGCAGCCAGCTTGGGGGCGGAGAGACCCAGTACTTC.

J is TRBJ2-1 and V is TRBV7-9; 8 nucleotides agree with TRBD2. CDR3 length: 13 amino acids. V gave up 3 bases and J gave up 9 bases; unmatched junction bases: 4. Germline assignment: CDR1 SEHNR and CDR2 FQNEAQ (reference sequence). For the CDR3, the DNA is TGTGCCAGCAGCTTCGGCACTAGCGGTGAGCAGTTCTTC. Protein sequence: CASSFGTSGEQFF.

The V call is TRBV9, the J call TRBJ2-1; D gene uncertain. Germline CDR1 and CDR2: SGDLS and YYNGEE. V dropped 3 bases and J dropped 8 bases, with 18 bases sitting between them. There are 15 residues in the CDR3. CDR3 in DNA: TGTGCCAGCAGCGAGGGCCCCCGGAGACTGGATGAGCAGTTCTTC. As protein: CASSEGPRRLDEQFF.

The chain is built from TRBV6-5 and TRBJ2-7; D is unclear. Germline V CDR1 and CDR2: MNHEY, SVGAGI. The CDR3 runs to 15 residues. Trimming pared 0 bases from V and 0 bases from J, leaving 9 bases between. CDR3 sequence: CASSYSLRSSYEQYF. Here the CDR3 DNA reads TGTGCCAGCAGTTACTCGCTCAGGAGCTCCTACGAGCAGTACTTC.

The chain joins TRBV5-1 to TRBJ2-1; no clear D gene. Germline V CDR1 and CDR2: SGHRS, YFSETQ. The CDR3 runs 12 residues. Trimming stripped 0 bases from V and 5 bases from J, with 3 bases between. CDR3 DNA sequence: TGCGCCAGCAGCTTGGGGCACAATGAGCAGTTCTTC. This codes for CASSLGHNEQFF.

This chain uses TRBV5-1 with TRBJ2-7, with TRBD1 matching over 9 bases. The J segment lost 1 base and the V segment lost 0 bases, leaving 2 bases of the junction unmatched. The CDR3 runs to 15 residues. Germline CDR1 SGHRS, CDR2 YFSETQ. CDR3 sequence: CASSLAGTGSYEQYF. As DNA, the CDR3 is TGCGCCAGCAGCTTGGCCGGGACAGGGTCCTACGAGCAGTACTTC.

The chain recombines TRBV6-5 with TRBJ1-3; the D is unclear. In germline, CDR1 is MNHEY, CDR2 SVGAGI. The CDR3 length is 14 residues. Between the trimmed V and J ends, which lost 7 bases and 0 bases, there was a span of 10 bases. In DNA form, the CDR3 reads TGTGCCAGCAAGGCGTCTTTCTCTGGAAACACCATATATTTT. This codes for CASKASFSGNTIYF.

The chain recombines TRBV5-1 with TRBJ1-1, with D possibly TRBD1 on 5 matching bases. The CDR3 spans 14 residues. The ends were cut back, 2 bases at V and 5 bases at J, with 13 bases in the middle. The germline V gene has CDR1 SGHRS and CDR2 YFSETQ. DNA for the CDR3: TGCGCCAGCAGCTTAGCAGGGCATCGGACTGAAGCTTTCTTT. Residues: CASSLAGHRTEAFF.

The J gene is TRBJ2-3, the V gene TRBV19, with D unclear. This CDR3 is 15 amino acids long. V was clipped by 5 bases and J by 3 bases, with 15 bases between them. CDR1 and CDR2 from the germline V gene are LNHDA and SQIVND (reference sequence). The CDR3 is CASSALGIWTDTQYF. In nucleotides, the CDR3 is TGTGCCAGTAGTGCCCTAGGGATTTGGACAGATACGCAGTATTTT.

J is TRBJ1-5 and V is TRBV25-1; 9 positions match TRBD1. The germline CDR1 and CDR2 sequences are MGHDK and SYGVNS. Unmatched junction bases numbered 8, after V lost 4 bases and J lost 7 bases. The CDR3 totals 15 residues. CDR3: CASSAWGQGDQPQHF. The CDR3 coding sequence is TGTGCCAGCAGTGCCTGGGGACAGGGTGACCAGCCCCAGCATTTT.

CDR3 residues: CASSLRRTNTEAFF. The CDR3 nucleotides are TGTGCCAGCAGCTTAAGACGGACGAACACTGAAGCTTTCTTT. The chain employs TRBV11-2 and TRBJ1-1; the D is unclear. Germline V gene data show CDR1 as SGHAT and CDR2 as FQNNGV. The CDR3 contains 14 residues. Trimming took off 2 bases at V and 1 base at J, with 8 bases between the two ends.

This rearrangement joins TRBV6-6 to TRBJ1-5, with TRBD1 as a possible D gene (6 bases). This CDR3 is 14 amino acids long. Germline V gene sequence: CDR1 MNHNY, CDR2 SVGAGI (reference sequence). The chain's CDR3 is CASREGGSNQPQHF. The CDR3, as DNA: TGTGCGTCCAGGGAGGGGGGTAGCAATCAGCCCCAGCATTTT.

The rearrangement uses TRBV7-2 and TRBJ1-5; TRBD1 is a possible D gene (5 bases). The CDR3 is made up of 13 amino acids. V was clipped by 3 bases and J by 4 bases, with 7 bases between them. Germline V gives CDR1 SGHTA, CDR2 FQGNSA. CDR3 sequence: CASSLRQNQPQHF. The CDR3 DNA follows: TGTGCCAGCAGCTTGCGACAGAATCAGCCCCAGCATTTT.

This rearrangement joins TRBV6-5 to TRBJ1-2; D ambiguous. This CDR3 region has 16 residues. V lost 0 bases, J lost 5 bases, and 16 bases lay in between. The germline gives CDR1 MNHEY, CDR2 SVGAGI. The CDR3 DNA reads TGTGCCAGCAGTTACTCTTTGGGCCGAGCCTTATATGGCTACACCTTC. It is translated as CASSYSLGRALYGYTF.

The chain has TRBV5-1 and TRBJ1-1; perhaps TRBD1 as D (5 bases). CDR1 and CDR2 from the germline V gene are SGHRS and YFSETQ. The V gene lost 5 bases and the J gene lost 0 bases, with 17 bases spanning the gap. CDR3 length equals 16 residues. The CDR3 region has the DNA TGCGCCAGCAGGCCGGGCTTCGGACACCTGAACACTGAAGCTTTCTTT. Protein: CASRPGFGHLNTEAFF.

This CDR3 is CASRDEKLFF. The CDR3 DNA reads as TGTGCCAGCAGGGACGAAAAACTGTTTTTT. This sequence joins TRBV6-6 and TRBJ1-4; D is uncertain. Looked up from germline, CDR1 is MNHNY and CDR2 is SVGAGI (reference sequence). Trimming removed 6 bases from V and 8 bases from J, with 4 bases in between. The CDR3 is made up of 10 amino acids.

The chain uses TRBV7-2 and TRBJ2-1, with a tentative D call TRBD1 (6 bases). V dropped 1 base and J dropped 3 bases, with 13 bases sitting between them. The CDR3 sequence is 16 residues long. Germline lookup yields CDR1 SGHTA and CDR2 FQGNSA. The CDR3 reads CASSLVSQGHYNEQFF. The CDR3, as DNA: TGTGCCAGCAGCTTAGTATCCCAGGGACACTACAATGAGCAGTTCTTC.

The chain recombines TRBV4-1 with TRBJ2-7, with 7 nucleotides matching TRBD2. The germline CDR1 and CDR2 sequences are MGHRA and YSYEKL. CDR3 length: 13 amino acids. With V trimmed by 3 bases and J by 3 bases, 2 bases remained unmatched. CDR3 loop: CASSQREGYEQYF. The DNA for the CDR3 is TGCGCCAGCAGCCAGAGGGAGGGCTACGAGCAGTACTTC.

The chain is built from TRBV6-1 and TRBJ2-5, with D hard to call. Trimming stripped 7 bases from V and 0 bases from J, with 12 bases between. This CDR3 is 14 amino acids long. The germline CDR1 and CDR2 sequences are MNHNS and SASEGT. The CDR3 nucleotides are TGTGCCAGCAAGGAGAGATCGTACCAAGAGACCCAGTACTTC. Translating it yields CASKERSYQETQYF.

This clone has a single count. This chain links TRBV9 with TRBJ2-7, with 10 bases that match TRBD2. The V gene end was trimmed by 6 bases and the J gene end by 3 bases; junction bases not matched to a gene: 15. CDR1 is SGDLS, CDR2 YYNGEE, per germline. This CDR3 is built from 17 residues. CDR3 bases: TGTGCCAGCAACCAAAGTTGGGGACTAGCGTCAAACTACGAGCAGTACTTC. Amino acids: CASNQSWGLASNYEQYF.

The CDR3 loop is CASSRLAFSYNEQFF. The CDR3 DNA reads as TGTGCCAGCAGCCGCCTAGCGTTCTCCTACAATGAGCAGTTCTTC. The V call is TRBV5-4, the J call TRBJ2-1; possibly TRBD2 for D (6 bases). Germline-derived CDR1 and CDR2 are SGHNT and YYREEE (reference sequence). Trimming cost V 4 bases and J 0 bases, with 11 bases left between them. The CDR3 has 15 amino acids.

This clone appeared once. The chain carries TRBV19 and TRBJ2-5, with D hard to call. Germline V gene lookup returns CDR1 LNHDA and CDR2 SQIVND (reference sequence). V lost 1 base and J lost 0, with 3 bases in between. This CDR3 spans 13 amino acids. In DNA, the CDR3 is TGTGCCAGTAGTATAGGCAACCAAGAGACCCAGTACTTC. Translation gives CASSIGNQETQYF.

This chain links TRBV4-2 with TRBJ2-5; TRBD1 agrees at 12 bases. CDR3 length: 15 residues. The germline gives CDR1 LGHNA, CDR2 YNFKEQ. Trimming at V came to 4 bases and at J to 5 bases, leaving 5 bases not matched to a gene. CDR3 coding DNA: TGTGCCAGCAGCCCGGGACAGGGGGCGCGGGAGACCCAGTACTTC. Its protein product is CASSPGQGARETQYF.

The chain employs TRBV5-1 and TRBJ2-7; TRBD2 matches at 13 bases. The germline V gene has CDR1 SGHRS and CDR2 YFSETQ. The ends lost 0 bases at V and 2 bases at J; junction bases unmatched: 8. This CDR3 is 18 amino acids long. The CDR3 protein is CASSLAYVTSGGTYEQYF. The CDR3 DNA follows: TGCGCCAGCAGCTTGGCTTACGTGACTAGCGGGGGGACCTACGAGCAGTACTTC.

This rearrangement joins TRBV6-5 to TRBJ2-1, with D maybe TRBD1 (5 bases). From germline, CDR1 is MNHEY and CDR2 SVGAGI. CDR3 length: 15 amino acids. V lost 4 bases to trimming and J lost 0 bases, with 10 bases between them. CDR3 nucleotide sequence: TGTGCCAGCAGTTTCGACAGTCACTCCTACAATGAGCAGTTCTTC. Its translation is CASSFDSHSYNEQFF.